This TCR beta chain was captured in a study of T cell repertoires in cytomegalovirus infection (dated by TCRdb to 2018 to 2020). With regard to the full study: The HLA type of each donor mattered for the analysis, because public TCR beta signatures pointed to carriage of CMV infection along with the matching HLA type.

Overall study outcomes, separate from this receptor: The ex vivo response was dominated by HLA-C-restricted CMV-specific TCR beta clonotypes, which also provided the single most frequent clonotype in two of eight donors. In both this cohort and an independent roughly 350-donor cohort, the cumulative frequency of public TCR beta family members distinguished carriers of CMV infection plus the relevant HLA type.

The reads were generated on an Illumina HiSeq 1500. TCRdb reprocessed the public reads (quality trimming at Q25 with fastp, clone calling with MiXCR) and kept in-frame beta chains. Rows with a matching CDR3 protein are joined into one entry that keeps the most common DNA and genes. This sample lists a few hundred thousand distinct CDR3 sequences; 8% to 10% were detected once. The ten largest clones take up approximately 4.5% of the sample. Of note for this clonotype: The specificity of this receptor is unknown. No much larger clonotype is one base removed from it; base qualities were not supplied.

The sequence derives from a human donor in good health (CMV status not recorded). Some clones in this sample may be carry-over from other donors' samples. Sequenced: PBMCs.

The DNA sequence is as follows: TGCAGTGCACCCGACAGGGTGGGCATAACCAACCAGGGCCAAAATAATTCACCCCTCCACTTT. Translation gives CSAPDRVGITNQGQNNSPLHF. The chain employs TRBV20-1 and TRBJ1-6, and 7 bases in between align with TRBD1. V trim: 6 bases; J trim: 5 bases; unmatched bases: 28. The CDR3 has 21 amino acids, counting the end cysteine and phenylalanine. Of all the DNA, just the CDR3 is kept, 63 bases in frame from base 1. As encoded in the germline V gene (reference sequence), CDR1 is DFQATT while CDR2 is SNEGSKA.